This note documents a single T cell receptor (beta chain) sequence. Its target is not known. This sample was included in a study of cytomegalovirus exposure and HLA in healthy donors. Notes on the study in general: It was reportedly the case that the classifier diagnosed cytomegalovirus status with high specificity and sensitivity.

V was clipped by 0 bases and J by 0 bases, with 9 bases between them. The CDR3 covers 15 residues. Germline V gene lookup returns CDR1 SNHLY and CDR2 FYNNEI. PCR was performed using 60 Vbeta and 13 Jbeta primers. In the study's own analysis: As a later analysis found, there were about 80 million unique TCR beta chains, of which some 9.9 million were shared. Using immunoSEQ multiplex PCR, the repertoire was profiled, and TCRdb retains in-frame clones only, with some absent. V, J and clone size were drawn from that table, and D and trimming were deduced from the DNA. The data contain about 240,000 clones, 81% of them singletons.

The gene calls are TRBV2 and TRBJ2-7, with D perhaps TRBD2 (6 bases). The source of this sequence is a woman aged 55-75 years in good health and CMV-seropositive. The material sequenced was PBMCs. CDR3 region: CASSEARGTSYEQYF. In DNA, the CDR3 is TGTGCCAGCAGTGAAGCCCGCGGGACCTCCTACGAGCAGTACTTC.